The T cell receptor (beta chain) described here comes from a study of blood T cell repertoires in COVID-19. Background on the study: COVID-19 samples collected from the United States, Italy and Spain covered acute and convalescent phases. Sources were T cells, B-cell-depleted T cells, or PBMCs; the material itself was cDNA or gDNA.

Of note for this clone: Other DNA sequences of this sample code for an identical CDR3.

Original processing methods: Researchers report that nucleated cell counts were estimated from reference gene primer amplification. Repertoires were generated with immunoSEQ multiplex PCR, while TCRdb's copy carries only in-frame clones and drops some. That table furnishes V, J and clone size, whereas the DNA furnished D and trimming. This repertoire shows roughly 300,000 clones, about 76% found once; its top ten account for around 3.2%. The CDR3 has 13 amino acids. The V and J ends lost 0 bases and 4 bases respectively, with 6 bases between them. CDR1 is LGHNA, CDR2 YSLEER, per germline. Material for sequencing was peripheral blood. The TCR comes from a woman in her sixties with active or convalescent COVID-19. This chain links TRBV4-3 with TRBJ1-2; D unresolved. Here the CDR3 reads CASSQETGYGYTF. The CDR3, as DNA: TGCGCCAGCAGCCAAGAAACGGGCTATGGCTACACCTTC.